This T cell receptor (beta chain) was captured in a study of graft-versus-host responses after intestinal transplantation. Produced via immunoSEQ multiplex PCR; TCRdb's table is partial and in-frame only. There are about 36,000 clones in the sample; approximately 94% occur only once, and around 0.2% lies in the top ten. The CDR3 sequence is 19 residues long. Germline V gene lookup returns CDR1 SNHLY and CDR2 FYNNEI. Unmatched junction bases numbered 16, after V lost 6 bases and J lost 0 bases. A note on this clone: The antigen is unknown.

This TCR was recovered from a human donor who was the organ donor for an intestinal transplant. The gene calls are TRBV2 and TRBJ2-7; 11 nucleotides align to TRBD2. The sample here was unstimulated CD4+ T cells sorted from spleen or lymph node cells, taken before transplant. CDR3 DNA: TGTGCCAGCAGGCGGGCCCCCTCTAGCGGGGGGTCCTACTCCTACGAGCAGTACTTC. This codes for CASRRAPSSGGSYSYEQYF.